A single sample is the source of the 13 T cell receptor beta chains below, sequenced in a study of Ad26.COV2.S vaccination and SARS-CoV-2 variants. Treatment denoted: over 15 received Ad26.COV2.S at low or high dose, single or two shots; roughly 5 received placebo; per-sample allocation not given. Repertoires come from day 63 after the first vaccine or placebo injection. Only in-frame clones appear in the TCRdb table, and some are missing; sequencing was by immunoSEQ multiplex PCR. Of about 480,000 clones in the sample, around nine tenths were seen once. The specimen was peripheral blood, collected in a trial of Ad26.COV2.S vaccine versus placebo. The receptors were gathered from a person between 18 and 65 years old who received the Ad26.COV2.S COVID-19 vaccine or a placebo.

The chain uses TRBV7-3 and TRBJ2-3; D is unresolved. V was trimmed by 3 bases and J by 5 bases, leaving 6 bases between them. Germline lookup yields CDR1 SGHTA and CDR2 FQGTGA. CDR3 length: 12 residues. The DNA for the CDR3 is TGTGCCAGCAGCTTTTCGGGAGATACGCAGTATTTT. As protein: CASSFSGDTQYF.

The rearrangement links TRBV6-2 or TRBV6-3 to TRBJ2-3, with 7 bases identical to TRBD2. This CDR3 comprises 13 residues. V shed 6 bases and J 6 bases; nucleotides not matched to a gene: 6. From germline, CDR1 is MNHEY and CDR2 SVGEGT. CDR3 nucleotides: TGTGCCAGCAGCGATACTAGCGCGGATACGCAGTATTTT. It codes for CASSDTSADTQYF.

The chain employs TRBV5-4 and TRBJ2-5; TRBD1 or TRBD2 may be the D gene (5 bases each). From germline, CDR1 is SGHNT and CDR2 YYREEE (reference sequence). Trimming shortened V by 1 base and J by 4 bases, and 14 bases separated the two germline ends. The CDR3 spans 15 residues. CDR3 residues: CASSLQGPVRETQYF. The DNA for the CDR3 is TGTGCCAGCAGCTTGCAGGGACCGGTGCGAGAGACCCAGTACTTC.

V usage is TRBV19 and J usage is TRBJ2-7; the match to TRBD2 covers 8 bases. The V gene's germline CDR1 is LNHDA and CDR2 SQIVND (reference sequence). This CDR3 spans 16 amino acids. V lost 10 bases and J lost 4; bases outside the gene matches: 18. CDR3 sequence (DNA): TGTGCCACTACCCCCACGGGGGGGAGGGCCCGATACGAGCAGTACTTC. Translating gives CATTPTGGRARYEQYF.

The J gene is TRBJ1-2, the V gene TRBV15; 7 nucleotides line up with TRBD1. V lost 0 bases and J lost 0; bases outside the gene matches: 1. The CDR3 consists of 15 residues. Germline V gene lookup returns CDR1 LNHNV and CDR2 YYDKDF (reference sequence). CDR3 DNA: TGTGCCACCAGCAGAGAGGGACAGACTAACTATGGCTACACCTTC. This codes for CATSREGQTNYGYTF.

This clone was detected only once. This chain connects TRBV9 to TRBJ2-1; possibly TRBD2 for D (6 bases). Deletions cut 10 bases from V and 8 bases from J, with 13 bases between. Germline-derived CDR1 and CDR2 are SGDLS and YYNGEE. There are 11 residues in the CDR3. This chain's CDR3 is CAPGRFYEQFF. The CDR3 DNA is TGTGCCCCAGGGAGGTTCTATGAGCAGTTCTTC.

The rearrangement uses TRBV3-1 (or the pseudogene TRBV3-2) and TRBJ1-6, with D unclear. CDR3 length: 13 residues. Trimming removed 9 bases from V and 9 bases from J, with 15 bases in between. From germline, CDR1 is LGHDT and CDR2 YNNKEL (reference sequence). CDR3 protein: CARTPVACSPLHF. The DNA of the CDR3 is TGTGCCAGAACCCCGGTGGCGTGTTCACCCCTCCACTTT.

The V and J genes are TRBV28 and TRBJ1-1; the D gene is possibly TRBD1 (6 bases). Trimming removed 3 bases from V and 3 bases from J, with 11 bases in between. The germline V gene encodes CDR1 MDHEN and CDR2 SYDVKM. The CDR3 spans 14 residues. As DNA, the CDR3 is TGTGCCAGCAGTTTGGTGGGGGCTTACACTGAAGCTTTCTTT. It encodes CASSLVGAYTEAFF.

This chain connects TRBV9 to TRBJ1-4, with TRBD1 as a possible D gene (6 bases). The CDR3 covers 17 residues. Germline V lookup: CDR1 SGDLS, CDR2 YYNGEE. The V gene lost 4 bases and the J gene lost 8 bases, with 24 bases spanning the gap. CDR3 DNA sequence: TGTGCCAGCAGCCCGAGCCCGCGCGGACAGACGGGGGAAAAACTGTTTTTT. Protein sequence: CASSPSPRGQTGEKLFF.

The chain recombines TRBV19 with TRBJ2-2, with TRBD2 matching over 12 bases. With 9 bases clipped from V and 5 bases from J, the junction kept 7 bases outside the gene matches. The CDR3 spans 15 residues. The germline V gene encodes CDR1 LNHDA and CDR2 SQIVND (reference sequence). The CDR3 DNA is TGTGCCAGCTCAGTGACTAGCGGGAGTACCGGGGAGCTGTTTTTT. Translating gives CASSVTSGSTGELFF.

The chain joins TRBV28 to TRBJ1-6; D ambiguous. CDR1 MDHEN and CDR2 SYDVKM come from the germline V gene. The CDR3 length is 15 residues. The V end was cut by 8 bases, the J end by 7 bases, with 18 bases between. The CDR3 loop is CASGPMGPSNSPLHF. The CDR3 region has the DNA TGTGCCAGCGGACCCATGGGCCCCTCCAATTCACCCCTCCACTTT.

The V gene is TRBV28, the J gene TRBJ2-3; 10 positions match TRBD2. Germline V gene data show CDR1 as MDHEN and CDR2 as SYDVKM. The CDR3 spans 16 residues. V trimming: 6 bases; J trimming: 5 bases; junction bases outside the gene matches: 11. The CDR3 protein is CASSPTSGNHRDTQYF. The CDR3 DNA reads TGTGCCAGCAGCCCTACTAGCGGGAATCATAGAGATACGCAGTATTTT.

In this sample, this clone turned up once. V usage is TRBV25-1 and J usage is TRBJ2-2; perhaps TRBD1 as D (6 bases). With 5 bases removed from V and 2 bases from J, the gap between germline ends came to 15 bases. This CDR3 is built from 16 residues. CDR1 is MGHDK, CDR2 SYGVNS, per germline. In DNA, the CDR3 is TGTGCCAGCAGTTTCCCAGGGGCAGACAACACCGGGGAGCTGTTTTTT. Translation gives CASSFPGADNTGELFF.